This T cell receptor beta chain was recorded in a study of shared clonotypes between healthy human individuals. About the study: Contributing individuals were a couple of females and three males aged 18 to 49. Plates per donor: three CD4 naive, three CD4 memory, two CD8 naive, one CD8 memory.

CD45RO-negative, CCR7-selected cells formed the naive CD8 fraction, which excluded terminally differentiated effector memory CD45RA+ cells. Repertoires were generated with immunoSEQ multiplex PCR, while TCRdb's copy carries only in-frame clones and drops some. Here the sample spans some 2 million clones, roughly 94% being singletons. The sequenced sample consisted of naive CD8+ T cells sorted from blood. This TCR was recovered from a man between 18 and 29 years old in good health.

The CDR3: CTSSQERQADRSYTF. In DNA, the CDR3 is TGCACCAGCAGCCAAGAGCGACAGGCCGATAGGAGCTACACCTTC. The chain links TRBV1 to TRBJ1-2; the table gives TRBD1 as D, unverified against the DNA. TRBV1 is classified as a pseudogene. The CDR3 sequence is 15 residues long.